This T cell receptor (beta chain) was captured in a study of blood T cell repertoires in COVID-19. Data came from immunoSEQ multiplex PCR; TCRdb stores just in-frame clones and leaves some out. The repertoire holds a few hundred thousand clones, with about 82% as singletons. Germline V CDR1 and CDR2: SGHVS, FQNEAQ. V lost 5 bases to trimming and J lost 8 bases; unmatched junction nucleotides: 6. The CDR3 has 15 amino acids. The receptor's source is a woman aged 50 to 65 with active or convalescent COVID-19. Material: peripheral blood. The V call is TRBV7-8, the J call TRBJ2-3; TRBD2 agrees at 14 bases. CDR3 residues: CASSGLAGGRGTQYF. The DNA for the CDR3 is TGTGCCAGCAGCGGACTAGCGGGGGGACGGGGTACGCAGTATTTT.